This T cell receptor (beta chain) emerged from a study of T cells in Graves' hyperthyroidism and ophthalmopathy. Study-level results: Before onset, by a median of approximately 6.8 months, the model predicted ophthalmopathy. Blood also carried most thyroid clonotypes expanded above 0.001.

This clonotype was picked up many times. Its antigen remains unidentified. V was pared by 6 bases and J by 0 bases, with 7 bases of the junction left unmatched. Germline-derived CDR1 and CDR2 are LGHDT and YNNKEL (reference sequence). The CDR3 consists of 15 residues. Each ophthalmopathy patient scored at least 3 on the Clinical Activity Score and at least 4 on NOSPECS grade, with duration under 3 months. Patients were excluded for uncontrolled infection, other autoimmune disease, pregnancy or lactation. Amplification yielded TCR beta CDR3 regions, with RNA transcripts as the source. During a first-round RT-PCR of the TCR CDR3, the HTBI primer set was used. One entry per CDR3 protein results from TCRdb running MiXCR on the multiplex PCR reads. This table has about 400,000 distinct CDR3 sequences, more than 13% appearing once.

Sequenced sample: blood. The rearrangement joins TRBV3-1 to TRBJ1-1; the match to TRBD1 covers 7 bases. The receptor was derived from a man in his fifties with Graves' ophthalmopathy. The CDR3 here is CASRRGQRMNTEAFF. The CDR3 bases are TGTGCCAGCAGACGGGGACAGCGGATGAACACTGAAGCTTTCTTT. The variable domain in full, with the rest retrieved from reference TRBV3-1 and TRBJ1-1, is DTAVSQTPKYLVTQMGNDKSIKCEQNLGHDTMYWYKQDSKKFLKIMFSYNNKELIINETVPNRFSPKSPDKAHLNLHINSLELGDSAVYFCASRRGQRMNTEAFFGQGTRLTVV.